What follows are 18 T cell receptor beta chains derived from one specimen sequenced in a study of technical replicates of blood from a handful of donors. The repertoire was sequenced with immunoSEQ multiplex PCR; TCRdb's copy has only in-frame clones and lacks some. The sample holds about 60,000 clones, approximately 83% seen once. What was sequenced was PBMCs. These receptors originate from a human donor in good health. Some clones in this sample may be carry-over from other donors' samples.

The rearrangement links TRBV6-5 to TRBJ1-1, with 7 nucleotides matching TRBD1. Trimming took 7 bases from V and 5 from J; bases not matched to a gene: 7. CDR3 length: 13 residues. The germline V gene encodes CDR1 MNHEY and CDR2 SVGAGI. In nucleotides, the CDR3 is TGTGCCAGCACCCTGGGACAGAAAACTGAAGCTTTCTTT. Protein sequence: CASTLGQKTEAFF.

The chain is built from TRBV21-1 and TRBJ2-2; the table's D call of TRBD2 was not tested on the DNA. TRBV21-1 is listed as a pseudogene. This CDR3 is 15 amino acids long. CDR3 DNA sequence: TGTGCCAGCAGCATTAGCGGGGGACCCACCGGGGAGCTGTTTTTT. Protein product: CASSISGGPTGELFF.

V and J are TRBV4-3 and TRBJ2-7, with 7 bases that match TRBD1. CDR1 LGHNA and CDR2 YSLEER come from the germline V gene. Germline trimming cut 2 bases from V and 0 bases from J; bases unmatched to any gene: 13. The CDR3 is 18 amino acids. In nucleotides, the CDR3 is TGCGCCAGCAGCCAACCCGCGCTAGGGACAGTGAGCTCCTACGAGCAGTACTTC. It specifies CASSQPALGTVSSYEQYF.

This clone occurred a few times. The chain recombines TRBV7-3 with TRBJ1-1, with 7 bases lining up with TRBD1. The CDR3 runs to 16 residues. Germline CDR1 SGHTA, CDR2 FQGTGA. V shed 4 bases and J 2 bases; nucleotides not matched to a gene: 10. CDR3: CASSSGPRTGNTEAFF. CDR3 nucleotides: TGTGCCAGCAGCTCGGGGCCTCGGACAGGTAACACTGAAGCTTTCTTT.

The chain has TRBV2 and TRBJ2-3; 12 bases are a match to TRBD2. CDR1 is SNHLY, CDR2 FYNNEI, per germline. The CDR3 length is 17 residues. V lost 5 bases and J lost 0; bases outside the gene matches: 6. The CDR3 DNA follows: TGTGCCAGCAGTACCCCGGGACTAGCGGGTAGCACAGATACGCAGTATTTT. Its translation is CASSTPGLAGSTDTQYF.

This clone showed up just once. The chain employs TRBV25-1 and TRBJ1-1; 10 bases match TRBD1. This CDR3 has 15 amino acids. The V gene end was trimmed by 7 bases and the J gene end by 1 base; junction bases not matched to a gene: 6. Germline-derived CDR1 and CDR2 are MGHDK and SYGVNS. CDR3 loop: CASIGTGVRNTEAFF. DNA of the CDR3: TGTGCCAGCATCGGGACAGGGGTAAGGAACACTGAAGCTTTCTTT. The entire variable domain, with the rest obtained from reference TRBV25-1 and TRBJ1-1, is as follows: EADIYQTPRYLVIGTGKKITLECSQTMGHDKMYWYQQDPGMELHLIHYSYGVNSTEKGDLSSESTVSRIRTEHFPLTLESARPSHTSQYLCASIGTGVRNTEAFFGQGTRLTVV.

This clone has just a few counts. V gene TRBV10-3 combines with J gene TRBJ1-1, with 12 bases matching TRBD1. This CDR3 has 15 amino acids. V lost 3 bases to trimming and J lost 8 bases; unmatched junction nucleotides: 7. Germline V gives CDR1 ENHRY, CDR2 SYGVKD. CDR3 protein: CAISDPGTGGREAFF. The DNA of the CDR3 is TGTGCCATCAGTGACCCCGGGACAGGGGGCCGGGAAGCTTTCTTT.

This clone is a singleton in its sample. V usage is TRBV4-3 and J usage is TRBJ2-1; 9 positions agree with TRBD2. CDR1 and CDR2 from the germline V gene are LGHNA and YSLEER. The CDR3 extends over 14 amino acids. With 3 bases clipped from V and 9 bases from J, the junction kept 6 bases outside the gene matches. This chain's CDR3 is CASSQAGGPREQFF. CDR3 nucleotides: TGCGCCAGCAGCCAGGCGGGAGGGCCTCGTGAGCAGTTCTTC.

This chain uses TRBV5-5 with TRBJ2-7, with D tentatively TRBD2 (6 bases). The CDR3 contains 12 residues. From germline, CDR1 is SGHKS and CDR2 YYEKEE (reference sequence). Trimming removed 3 bases from V and 3 bases from J, with 7 bases in between. CDR3 loop: CASSWEVYEQYF. DNA of the CDR3: TGTGCCAGCAGCTGGGAGGTCTACGAGCAGTACTTC.

V gene TRBV19 combines with J gene TRBJ2-5, with TRBD1 matching 11 bases. This CDR3 region has 15 residues. Germline loops: CDR1 LNHDA, CDR2 SQIVND (reference sequence). Trimming took 5 bases from V and 5 from J; bases not matched to a gene: 7. CDR3 residues: CASSPRTGGMETQYF. The CDR3 nucleotides are TGTGCCAGTAGTCCCCGGACAGGGGGCATGGAGACCCAGTACTTC.

The chain employs TRBV5-1 and TRBJ2-3; possible D gene TRBD2, 7 bases. The CDR3 is 14 residues long. The germline CDR1 and CDR2 sequences are SGHRS and YFSETQ. Trimming took 2 bases from V and 4 from J, leaving 11 bases between them. CDR3 bases: TGCGCCAGCAGCTTAGGGGGGGGCTCAGATACGCAGTATTTT. Translated: CASSLGGGSDTQYF.

J is TRBJ2-1 and V is TRBV4-2; tentatively, D is TRBD1 (6 bases). The CDR3 spans 14 residues. Germline loops: CDR1 LGHNA, CDR2 YNFKEQ. Trimming stripped 0 bases from V and 15 bases from J, with 18 bases between. The CDR3 DNA reads TGTGCCAGCAGCCAAGATTTTGGCTGGGACATCTTGTTCTTC. It specifies CASSQDFGWDILFF.

The DNA for the CDR3 is TGTGCCAGCAGCTCCGCCTACGAGCAGTACTTC. As protein: CASSSAYEQYF. The J gene is TRBJ2-7, the V gene TRBV5-4; no definite D call. The CDR3 spans 11 residues. V was pared by 3 bases and J by 2 bases, with 3 bases between. Germline CDR1 and CDR2: SGHNT and YYREEE (reference sequence).

The chain couples TRBV18 to TRBJ2-1, with a tentative D call TRBD1 (5 bases). The germline V gene encodes CDR1 KGHSH and CDR2 LQKENI. The V and J ends lost 5 bases and 5 bases respectively, with 13 bases between them. CDR3 size: 14 residues. The CDR3 DNA reads TGTGCCAGCTCATCCTCAGGGTCCAACAATGAGCAGTTCTTC. Its protein product is CASSSSGSNNEQFF.

V and J are TRBV13 and TRBJ1-3, with 7 bases aligning to TRBD1. V lost 1 base, J lost 3 bases, and 6 bases stayed unmatched. This CDR3 is built from 16 residues. Germline CDR1 and CDR2: PRHDT and FYEKMQ (reference sequence). In nucleotides, the CDR3 is TGTGCCAGCAGCTTAGTGGAGGGGGCAATTGGAAACACCATATATTTT. Protein sequence: CASSLVEGAIGNTIYF. Filled out from reference TRBV13 and TRBJ1-3, the complete variable domain reads AAGVIQSPRHLIKEKRETATLKCYPIPRHDTVYWYQQGPGQDPQFLISFYEKMQSDKGSIPDRFSAQQFSDYHSELNMSSLELGDSALYFCASSLVEGAIGNTIYFGEGSWLTVV.

This clone was recorded once. The chain couples TRBV7-2 to TRBJ2-3, with 9 bases aligning to TRBD2. Germline loops: CDR1 SGHTA, CDR2 FQGNSA. V shed 5 bases and J 4 bases; nucleotides not matched to a gene: 4. This CDR3 region has 14 residues. The CDR3 loop is CASSNAGGADTQYF. The CDR3 DNA is TGTGCCAGCAGCAACGCGGGGGGGGCAGATACGCAGTATTTT.

This chain links TRBV7-2 with TRBJ1-1; D call uncertain. Trimming pared 1 base from V and 3 bases from J, leaving 9 bases between. Germline-derived CDR1 and CDR2 are SGHTA and FQGNSA. This CDR3 contains 14 residues. As DNA, the CDR3 is TGTGCCAGCAGCTTAGACATTTTGTACACTGAAGCTTTCTTT. Protein: CASSLDILYTEAFF.

The chain links TRBV14 to TRBJ2-2; 11 positions agree with TRBD2. The junction had 6 bases not matched to a gene; V was cut back by 0 bases and J by 6 bases. CDR1 SGHDN and CDR2 FVKESK come from the germline V gene. CDR3 size: 17 residues. The CDR3 DNA is TGTGCCAGCAGCCAAGATGAGGTAGCGGGGGGGCCCGGGGAGCTGTTTTTT. Translating it yields CASSQDEVAGGPGELFF.